The subject of this entry is one T cell receptor (beta chain). Its specificity is not known. The sample belongs to a study of PD-L1 blockade in urothelial cancer. Overall study context: Atezolizumab was started by patients in 2014 at 1,200 mg intravenously every 3 weeks. At 3 weeks after treatment start (second dose) and again at 6 weeks, blood was analyzed.

Assay used: immunoSEQ multiplex PCR; TCRdb lists only in-frame clones, some missing. The sample lists roughly 49,000 clones; 86% were seen once. General study findings and limits: Stronger expansion of tumor-associated clones in blood at 3 weeks distinguished durable-benefit patients.

J gave up 8 bases and V 4 bases, and 8 bases lay outside the gene matches. This CDR3 contains 15 residues. Per germline, CDR1 KGHSY and CDR2 FQNENV. Time point noted: pretreatment peripheral blood. The chain employs TRBV16 and TRBJ1-4, with 9 bases lining up with TRBD1. The sample in question was PBMCs, obtained around atezolizumab (anti-PD-L1) treatment. The clonotype originates from a man aged 55 to 70 with urothelial cancer. The CDR3 sequence: CASSPSGTGNEKLFF. The CDR3 nucleotides read TGTGCCAGCAGCCCTTCGGGGACAGGGAACGAAAAACTGTTTTTT.